The T cell receptor (beta chain) described here comes from a study of T cells in Graves' hyperthyroidism and ophthalmopathy. On the study more broadly: Specimen type is peripheral blood, collected at initial diagnosis prior to any treatment. Study-level points and caveats: Before onset, ophthalmopathy was predicted by the model a median roughly 6.4 months earlier. Blood also held most thyroid clonotypes expanded beyond 0.001.

Amplified TCR beta CDR3 regions derived from RNA transcripts. Using the HTBI primer set, a first-round RT-PCR was run on the TCR CDR3. TCRdb ran MiXCR on the multiplex PCR reads and lists one entry per CDR3 protein. The repertoire holds a few hundred thousand distinct CDR3 sequences, with around 15% as singletons. A note on this clonotype: Its target is unknown.

Lactation, pregnancy, other autoimmune disease or uncontrolled infection excluded patients. The sequenced sample consisted of blood. The source of this sequence is an older woman with Graves' ophthalmopathy.

CDR3 region: CASRAGVDSPLHF. In DNA form, the CDR3 reads TGTGCCAGCAGGGCAGGGGTGGACTCACCCCTCCACTTT. The chain employs TRBV28 and TRBJ1-6, with a possible D match to TRBD1 (6 bases). V lost 6 bases and J 10 bases, leaving 13 bases between the germline ends. Germline CDR1 and CDR2: MDHEN and SYDVKM. This CDR3 contains 13 residues.